This TCR beta chain was sequenced in a study of T cell repertoires in cytomegalovirus infection. Study at large: Shared public TCR beta signatures pointed to both CMV infection and a matching HLA type.

This clonotype occurred many times. What it binds is unknown. There are 17 residues in the CDR3. The V and J ends lost 0 bases and 8 bases, in that order; junction bases with no gene match: 10. Germline CDR1 is SEHNR and CDR2 is FQNEAQ (reference sequence). Study findings and constraints: HLA-C-restricted TCR beta clonotypes specific for CMV led the ex vivo response. Public TCR beta family frequency separated CMV-and-HLA carriers, including in an independent cohort.

TCRdb ran MiXCR on the reads and lists one entry per CDR3 protein. The sample carries some 240,000 distinct CDR3 sequences, about 18% recorded once. The rearrangement joins TRBV7-9 to TRBJ2-4; 10 bases are shared with TRBD2. What was sequenced was CD8+ T cells from PBMCs. The receptor's source is a human donor in good health (CMV status not recorded). Some clones in this sample may be carry-over from other donors' samples. The CDR3 sequence is CASSLAGLAGAGDIQYF. DNA of the CDR3: TGTGCCAGCAGCTTAGCGGGGCTAGCGGGGGCCGGGGACATTCAGTACTTC.